The 9 T cell receptor beta chains given below trace back to one sample, sequenced in a study of shared clonotypes between healthy human individuals. Selected positively for CCR7 and CD45RO-negative, naive CD8 cells excluded terminally differentiated effector memory CD45RA+ cells. Data came from immunoSEQ multiplex PCR; TCRdb stores just in-frame clones and leaves some out. The sample contains 1.5 million to 2.5 million clones, 85% to 95% of which appear only once. Source material: naive CD8+ T cells sorted from blood. These receptor sequences come from a man in his late teens or twenties in good health.

The rearrangement joins TRBV11-2 to TRBJ1-1; D call uncertain. The germline CDR1 and CDR2 sequences are SGHAT and FQNNGV. The CDR3 consists of 13 residues. V was pared by 0 bases and J by 8 bases, with 10 bases between. The CDR3 reads CASSLERGGEAFF. DNA of the CDR3: TGTGCCAGCAGCTTAGAACGGGGAGGAGAAGCTTTCTTT. Drawing the rest from reference TRBV11-2 and TRBJ1-1, the complete variable domain is EAGVAQSPRYKIIEKRQSVAFWCNPISGHATLYWYQQILGQGPKLLIQFQNNGVVDDSQLPKDRFSAERLKGVDSTLKIQPAKLEDSAVYLCASSLERGGEAFFGQGTRLTVV.

To note about this clone: This sample includes further DNA sequences coding for the same CDR3. V gene TRBV7-9 combines with J gene TRBJ2-7, with TRBD1 matching 7 bases. Germline values: CDR1 SEHNR, CDR2 FQNEAQ (reference sequence). With 4 bases clipped from V and 3 bases from J, the junction kept 0 bases outside the gene matches. The CDR3 consists of 12 residues. The CDR3 sequence: CASSWDSYEQYF. Here the CDR3 DNA reads TGTGCCAGCAGCTGGGACAGCTACGAGCAGTACTTC.

This chain joins TRBV27 and TRBJ1-5; the D gene is possibly TRBD1 (6 bases). The V end was cut by 4 bases, the J end by 4 bases, with 11 bases between. The CDR3 extends over 14 amino acids. Germline V CDR1 and CDR2: MNHEY, SMNVEV (reference sequence). In DNA, the CDR3 is TGTGCCAGCAGTTACAGGGCTGCAAATCAGCCCCAGCATTTT. It yields the protein CASSYRAANQPQHF.

This sequence joins TRBV7-3 and TRBJ1-4; the D gene is possibly TRBD1 (6 bases). V was pared by 5 bases and J by 3 bases, with 10 bases between. Per the germline V gene, CDR1 is SGHTA and CDR2 is FQGTGA. CDR3 length: 14 amino acids. The CDR3 sequence: CASSLEGANEKLFF. The CDR3 bases are TGTGCCAGCAGCCTCGAGGGGGCTAATGAAAAACTGTTTTTT.

This clone was recorded once. The V call is TRBV9, the J call TRBJ2-3, with D unresolved. CDR3 length: 12 residues. Trimming shortened V by 3 bases and J by 2 bases, and 4 bases separated the two germline ends. Per the germline V gene, CDR1 is SGDLS and CDR2 is YYNGEE. The CDR3 here is CASSEDTDTQYF. CDR3 nucleotide sequence: TGTGCCAGCAGCGAAGACACAGATACGCAGTATTTT.

The genes are TRBV28 and TRBJ2-5; D might be TRBD1 (6 bases). The CDR3 loop spans 18 amino acids. The V end was cut by 0 bases, the J end by 0 bases, with 17 bases between. Germline V lookup: CDR1 MDHEN, CDR2 SYDVKM. The CDR3 bases are TGTGCCAGCAGTTTATGCATTAGGACAGAAAAGTACCAAGAGACCCAGTACTTC. It is translated as CASSLCIRTEKYQETQYF.

The CDR3 reads CASSARTGGHYEQYF. CDR3 DNA sequence: TGTGCCAGTAGTGCCCGGACAGGGGGTCATTACGAGCAGTACTTC. V and J are TRBV19 and TRBJ2-7; 10 bases fit TRBD1. CDR1 is LNHDA, CDR2 SQIVND, per germline (reference sequence). V gave up 5 bases and J gave up 4 bases; unmatched junction bases: 8. CDR3 length equals 15 residues.

The chain couples TRBV4-2 to TRBJ2-7, with TRBD2 matching 10 bases. This CDR3 region has 16 residues. V lost 0 bases, J lost 3 bases, and 5 bases stayed unmatched. CDR1 is LGHNA and CDR2 is YNFKEQ in the germline V gene. The CDR3 coding sequence is TGTGCCAGCAGCCAAGATGAAGGACTAGCGGACTACGAGCAGTACTTC. Its protein is CASSQDEGLADYEQYF.

This clone was counted a single time. The V gene is TRBV7-9, the J gene TRBJ1-1; tentatively, D is TRBD1 (6 bases). Germline V gene lookup returns CDR1 SEHNR and CDR2 FQNEAQ (reference sequence). The CDR3 contains 13 residues. The V and J ends lost 8 bases and 0 bases respectively, with 10 bases between them. The CDR3 sequence is CASSGAMNTEAFF. The CDR3 DNA reads TGTGCCAGCTCAGGGGCTATGAACACTGAAGCTTTCTTT.